This paragraph reports one T cell receptor beta chain. Germline CDR1 GTSNPN, CDR2 SVGIG (reference sequence). CDR3 size: 11 residues. Trimming cost V 4 bases and J 6 bases, with 6 bases left between them. As handled by the study authors: The assay estimated nucleated cells by amplifying reference gene primers. Generated by immunoSEQ multiplex PCR, the TCRdb table keeps only in-frame clones and is missing some. That table furnishes V, J and clone size, whereas the DNA furnished D and trimming. The table has more than 200,000 clones, approximately 86% seen once. The record originates from a study of blood T cell repertoires in COVID-19. About the study: The origin of the acute and convalescent COVID-19 samples was the United States, Italy and Spain. The analysed material was cDNA or gDNA that came from T cells, B-cell-depleted T cells, or PBMCs.

The sequencing sample was made of peripheral blood. The genes are TRBV30 and TRBJ2-2; D call uncertain. The clonotype was recovered from a man aged 30-40 years with active or convalescent COVID-19. The CDR3 DNA reads as TGTGCCTGGATGTCTTCCGGGGAGCTGTTTTTT. Translating gives CAWMSSGELFF.